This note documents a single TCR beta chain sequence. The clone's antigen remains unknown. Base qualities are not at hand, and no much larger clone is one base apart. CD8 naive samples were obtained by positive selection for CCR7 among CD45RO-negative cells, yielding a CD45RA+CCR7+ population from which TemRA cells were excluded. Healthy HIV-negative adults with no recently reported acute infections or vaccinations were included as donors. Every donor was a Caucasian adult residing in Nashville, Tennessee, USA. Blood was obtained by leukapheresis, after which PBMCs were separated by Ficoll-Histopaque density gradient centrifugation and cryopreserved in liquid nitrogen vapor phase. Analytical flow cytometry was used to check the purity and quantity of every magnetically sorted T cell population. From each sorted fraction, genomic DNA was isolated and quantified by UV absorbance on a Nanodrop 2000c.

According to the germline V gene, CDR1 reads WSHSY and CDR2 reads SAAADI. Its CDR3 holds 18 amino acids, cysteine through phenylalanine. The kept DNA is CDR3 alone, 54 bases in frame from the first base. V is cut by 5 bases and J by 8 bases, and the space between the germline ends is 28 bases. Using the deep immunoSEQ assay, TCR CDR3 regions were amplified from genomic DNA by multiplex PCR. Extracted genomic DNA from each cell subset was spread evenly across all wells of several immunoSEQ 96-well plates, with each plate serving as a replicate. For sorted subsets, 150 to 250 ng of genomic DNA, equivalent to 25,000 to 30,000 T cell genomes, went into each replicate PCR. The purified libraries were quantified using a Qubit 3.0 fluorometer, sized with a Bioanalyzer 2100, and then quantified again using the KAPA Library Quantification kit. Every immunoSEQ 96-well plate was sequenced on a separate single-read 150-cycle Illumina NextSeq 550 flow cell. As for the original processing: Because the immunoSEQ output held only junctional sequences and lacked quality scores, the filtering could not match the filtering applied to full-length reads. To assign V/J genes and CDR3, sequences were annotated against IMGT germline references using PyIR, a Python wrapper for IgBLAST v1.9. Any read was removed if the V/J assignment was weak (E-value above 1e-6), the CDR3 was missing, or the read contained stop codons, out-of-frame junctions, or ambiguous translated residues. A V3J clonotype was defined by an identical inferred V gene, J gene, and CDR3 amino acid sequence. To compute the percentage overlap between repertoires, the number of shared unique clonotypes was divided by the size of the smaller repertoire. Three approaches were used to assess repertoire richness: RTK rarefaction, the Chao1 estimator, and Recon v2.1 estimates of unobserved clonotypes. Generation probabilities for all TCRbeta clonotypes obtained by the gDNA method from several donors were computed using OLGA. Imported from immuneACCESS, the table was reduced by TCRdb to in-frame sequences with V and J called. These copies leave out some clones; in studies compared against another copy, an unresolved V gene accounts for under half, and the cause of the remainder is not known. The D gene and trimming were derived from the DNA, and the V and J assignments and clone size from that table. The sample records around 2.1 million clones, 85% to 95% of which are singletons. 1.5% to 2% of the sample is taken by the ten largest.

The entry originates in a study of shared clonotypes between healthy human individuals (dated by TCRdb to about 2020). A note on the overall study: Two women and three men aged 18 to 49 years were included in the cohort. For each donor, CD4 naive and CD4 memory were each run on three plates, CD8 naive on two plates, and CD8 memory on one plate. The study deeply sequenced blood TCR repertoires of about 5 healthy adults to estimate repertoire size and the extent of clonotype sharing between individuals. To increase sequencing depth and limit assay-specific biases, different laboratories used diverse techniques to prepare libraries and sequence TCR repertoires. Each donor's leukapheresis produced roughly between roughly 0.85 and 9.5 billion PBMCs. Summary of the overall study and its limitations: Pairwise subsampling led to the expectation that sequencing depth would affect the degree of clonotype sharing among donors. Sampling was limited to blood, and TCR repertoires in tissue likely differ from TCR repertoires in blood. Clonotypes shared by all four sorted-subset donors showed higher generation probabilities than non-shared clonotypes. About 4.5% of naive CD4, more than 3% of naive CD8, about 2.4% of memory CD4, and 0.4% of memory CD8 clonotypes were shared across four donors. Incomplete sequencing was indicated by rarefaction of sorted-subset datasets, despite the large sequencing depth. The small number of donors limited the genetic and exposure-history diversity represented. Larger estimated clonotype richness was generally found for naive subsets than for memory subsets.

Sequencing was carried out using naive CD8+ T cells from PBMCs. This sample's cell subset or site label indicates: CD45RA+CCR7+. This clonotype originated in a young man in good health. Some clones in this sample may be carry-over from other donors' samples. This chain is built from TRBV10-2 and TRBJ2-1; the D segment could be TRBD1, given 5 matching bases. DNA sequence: TGCGCCAGCAGTCTTCCCTCCCGACAAGTCCCGACAGTGGATGAGCAGTTCTTC. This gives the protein CASSLPSRQVPTVDEQFF.